The 27 T cell receptor beta chains listed next were all sequenced from one sample in a study of spatial heterogeneity in lung cancer. Indicated time point: blood at routine non-recurrence follow-up after resection. Unsorted whole RNA from tumor, nontumor lung or frozen PBMC underwent sequencing. TCRdb passed the 5' RACE reads through MiXCR, listing each CDR3 protein once. The data hold about 120,000 distinct CDR3 sequences, with 12% observed a single time. The sequences come from PBMCs, collected at follow-up. These receptors were obtained from a male donor with early-stage non-small cell lung cancer.

This clonotype was seen repeatedly, ten times or more. V gene TRBV19 combines with J gene TRBJ1-5, with D unclear. This CDR3 contains 15 residues. CDR1 LNHDA and CDR2 SQIVND come from the germline V gene (reference sequence). The V gene lost 4 bases and the J gene lost 0 bases, with 10 bases spanning the gap. The CDR3, as DNA: TGTGCCAGTAGTACCGCGGGGATTAGCAATCAGCCCCAGCATTTT. Translating gives CASSTAGISNQPQHF.

This clonotype was detected ten times or more. V and J are TRBV10-3 and TRBJ2-2; no clear D. The CDR3 length is 17 residues. V gave up 4 bases and J gave up 1 base, with 16 bases separating them. Germline loops: CDR1 ENHRY, CDR2 SYGVKD. DNA of the CDR3: TGTGCCATCAGTGGAAATTCGGACCCACTGAACACCGGGGAGCTGTTTTTT. Its translation is CAISGNSDPLNTGELFF.

The sample holds many counts of this clonotype. The genes are TRBV21-1 and TRBJ1-1. TRBV21-1 is classified as a pseudogene. The CDR3 contains 14 residues. The CDR3 DNA is TGTGCCAGCAGCAAAAACGAGGTGTACACTGAAGCTTTCTTT. It specifies CASSKNEVYTEAFF.

This clonotype has more than one count but fewer than ten. This chain joins TRBV3-1 and TRBJ2-5; D is perhaps TRBD1 or TRBD2 (5 bases each). CDR1 and CDR2 from the germline V gene are LGHDT and YNNKEL (reference sequence). The CDR3 has 16 residues. V shed 4 bases and J shed 4 bases, with 19 bases lying between them. The CDR3 protein is CASSLRLIVGGETQYF. The CDR3 nucleotides read TGTGCCAGCAGCCTGCGACTTATTGTTGGGGGAGAGACCCAGTACTTC.

The CDR3 sequence is CSVGAGTGSLELQPQHF. DNA of the CDR3: TGCAGCGTTGGGGCCGGGACAGGTTCCCTCGAACTTCAGCCCCAGCATTTT. The chain links TRBV29-1 to TRBJ1-5; TRBD1 agrees at 8 bases. Germline CDR1 SQVTM, CDR2 ANQGSEA. V trimming: 4 bases; J trimming: 6 bases; junction bases outside the gene matches: 17. The CDR3 sequence is 17 residues long.

This clonotype was seen at least ten times. The chain employs TRBV10-3 and TRBJ2-7, with D unclear. Germline lookup yields CDR1 ENHRY and CDR2 SYGVKD. V dropped 3 bases and J dropped 4 bases, with 10 bases sitting between them. The CDR3 is 13 residues long. The CDR3 DNA reads TGTGCCATCAGTGACAGTGCGTCATACGAGCAGTACTTC. Residues: CAISDSASYEQYF.

This clonotype was counted many times. The chain uses TRBV6-6 and TRBJ1-1; 8 nucleotides line up with TRBD1. This CDR3 region has 13 residues. V lost 7 bases and J lost 6; bases outside the gene matches: 7. Per germline, CDR1 MNHNY and CDR2 SVGAGI (reference sequence). CDR3 amino acids: CASIEPTGAEAFF. CDR3 coding DNA: TGTGCCAGCATCGAGCCGACAGGGGCTGAAGCTTTCTTT.

In this sample, this clonotype turned up a few times. This rearrangement joins TRBV5-1 to TRBJ2-5, with a weak D call TRBD1 (6 bases). The V gene lost 6 bases and the J gene lost 1 base, with 13 bases spanning the gap. Germline CDR1 reads SGHRS; CDR2 reads YFSETQ. CDR3 size: 14 residues. CDR3 region: CASTPGQVQETQYF. The CDR3 nucleotides read TGCGCCAGCACCCCGGGACAAGTCCAAGAGACCCAGTACTTC. Supplemented by reference TRBV5-1 and TRBJ2-5, the full variable domain reads KAGVTQTPRYLIKTRGQQVTLSCSPISGHRSVSWYQQTPGQGLQFLFEYFSETQRNKGNFPGRFSGRQFSNSRSEMNVSTLELGDSALYLCASTPGQVQETQYFGPGTRLLVL.

This clonotype came up once. The chain couples TRBV7-9 to TRBJ1-2, with 8 positions matching TRBD1. Germline loops: CDR1 SEHNR, CDR2 FQNEAQ (reference sequence). The length of the CDR3 is 15 residues. V lost 3 bases to trimming and J lost 2 bases; unmatched junction nucleotides: 5. CDR3 bases: TGTGCCAGCAGCTTTTCAGGGGGCATCAACTATGGCTACACCTTC. Encoded protein: CASSFSGGINYGYTF.

The genes are TRBV20-1 and TRBJ2-7; 8 nucleotides agree with TRBD1. CDR3 length: 14 residues. Germline CDR1 reads DFQATT; CDR2 reads SNEGSKA (reference sequence). The trim removed 4 bases at V and 3 bases at J, leaving 8 bases unmatched. CDR3 in DNA: TGCAGTGCTAAACCCGGGACAGGCCACTACGAGCAGTACTTC. Its translation is CSAKPGTGHYEQYF.

In this sample, this clonotype turned up many times. The V gene is TRBV28, the J gene TRBJ1-2; tentatively, D is TRBD1 (6 bases). Trimming removed 6 bases at V and 8 bases at J, with 13 bases between. Germline values: CDR1 MDHEN, CDR2 SYDVKM. This CDR3 has 12 amino acids. DNA of the CDR3: TGTGCCAGCAGCCCCAGGGGCGGCGGCTACACCTTC. Translation: CASSPRGGGYTF.

The CDR3 here is CASRSGTGDIQYF. For the CDR3, the DNA is TGTGCCAGCAGATCCGGGACTGGAGACATTCAGTACTTC. The rearrangement links TRBV11-3 to TRBJ2-4; a possible D gene is TRBD2 (6 bases). CDR3 length equals 13 residues. Germline-derived CDR1 and CDR2 are SGHNT and YENEEA. V lost 6 bases and J lost 8, with 14 bases in between.

This clonotype showed up many times. The chain uses TRBV12-3 or TRBV12-4 and TRBJ1-4; TRBD1 agrees at 8 bases. CDR3 size: 14 residues. J lost 5 bases, V lost 7 bases, and 6 bases had no gene match. Here the CDR3 reads CASKNRGGNEKLFF. Here the CDR3 DNA reads TGTGCCAGCAAAAACAGGGGGGGGAATGAAAAACTGTTTTTT.

This clonotype was seen a few times. The chain uses TRBV15 and TRBJ2-3; the D gene is possibly TRBD1 (5 bases). CDR1 is LNHNV, CDR2 YYDKDF, per germline (reference sequence). The CDR3 contains 16 residues. Between the trimmed V and J ends, which lost 0 bases and 3 bases, there was a span of 13 bases. The chain's CDR3 is CATSREGARWTDTQYF. The CDR3 coding sequence is TGTGCCACCAGCAGAGAAGGGGCGCGGTGGACAGATACGCAGTATTTT.

This chain joins TRBV20-1 and TRBJ2-3; D is uncertain. Trimming pared 6 bases from V and 0 bases from J, leaving 16 bases between. CDR3 length: 15 amino acids. CDR1 is DFQATT, CDR2 SNEGSKA, per germline (reference sequence). The CDR3 spells CSATSAVDSTDTQYF. The CDR3, as DNA: TGCAGTGCCACTTCGGCGGTAGATAGCACAGATACGCAGTATTTT.

Only a few counts were recorded for this clonotype. V usage is TRBV7-2 and J usage is TRBJ1-6; TRBD1 matches 8 bases. Germline loops: CDR1 SGHTA, CDR2 FQGNSA. The CDR3 runs 15 residues. After removal of 5 bases from V and 8 bases from J, the junction contained 8 bases not matched to a gene. The CDR3 DNA follows: TGTGCCAGCAGCCGACGACAGGGGAATCATTCACCCCTCCACTTT. Its protein is CASSRRQGNHSPLHF.

The V gene is TRBV6-5, the J gene TRBJ1-5; D may be TRBD1 (6 bases). The CDR3 runs 14 residues. Germline CDR1 and CDR2: MNHEY and SVGAGI. Trimming stripped 6 bases from V and 7 bases from J, with 16 bases between. For the CDR3, the DNA is TGTGCCAGCAGCCCACAGGGTTTAGGGCAGCCCCAGCATTTT. It codes for CASSPQGLGQPQHF.

At least ten counts were recorded for this clonotype. V usage is TRBV20-1 and J usage is TRBJ1-6; D gene ambiguous. Germline CDR1 reads DFQATT; CDR2 reads SNEGSKA (reference sequence). This CDR3 is 15 amino acids long. V lost 6 bases and J 7 bases, leaving 19 bases between the germline ends. In DNA, the CDR3 is TGCAGTGCCTCTTTACTCCTTTTGAGGAATTCACCCCTCCACTTT. Translated, it gives CSASLLLLRNSPLHF.

This rearrangement joins TRBV28 to TRBJ1-1; D is perhaps TRBD1 (6 bases). This CDR3 spans 16 amino acids. Looked up from germline, CDR1 is MDHEN and CDR2 is SYDVKM. Between the trimmed V and J ends, which lost 7 bases and 6 bases, there was a span of 24 bases. This CDR3 is CASTAFARGGGPEAFF. CDR3 coding DNA: TGTGCCAGCACGGCCTTCGCCAGGGGAGGTGGGCCTGAAGCTTTCTTT. Full variable domain (rest looked up from reference TRBV28 and TRBJ1-1): DVKVTQSSRYLVKRTGEKVFLECVQDMDHENMFWYRQDPGLGLRLIYFSYDVKMKEKGDIPEGYSVSREKKERFSLILESASTNQTSMYLCASTAFARGGGPEAFFGQGTRLTVV.

This clonotype occurred many times. This chain uses TRBV20-1 with TRBJ1-5, with D hard to call. V gave up 3 bases and J gave up 1 base, with 13 bases separating them. This CDR3 has 15 amino acids. Germline V gene data show CDR1 as DFQATT and CDR2 as SNEGSKA (reference sequence). Here the CDR3 DNA reads TGCAGTGCTAGCCCCAGCTCGCTCAGCAATCAGCCCCAGCATTTT. As protein: CSASPSSLSNQPQHF.

CDR3 residues: CASSRQRQGRGETQYF. The CDR3 DNA reads as TGTGCCAGCAGTCGACAGAGACAGGGGAGGGGAGAGACCCAGTACTTC. The chain couples TRBV27 to TRBJ2-5; the D gene is possibly TRBD1 (8 bases). There are 16 residues in the CDR3. V lost 5 bases and J 4 bases, leaving 20 bases between the germline ends. Germline V gene data show CDR1 as MNHEY and CDR2 as SMNVEV (reference sequence).

The chain carries TRBV20-1 and TRBJ1-5; D gene ambiguous. The CDR3 contains 12 residues. V was trimmed by 3 bases and J by 4 bases, leaving 7 bases between them. In germline, CDR1 is DFQATT, CDR2 SNEGSKA (reference sequence). The CDR3 loop reads CSASNINQPQHF. The DNA for the CDR3 is TGCAGTGCTAGCAATATAAATCAGCCCCAGCATTTT.

The genes are TRBV28 and TRBJ1-1; TRBD1 is a possible D gene (5 bases). The CDR3 contains 15 residues. V was trimmed by 6 bases and J by 1 base, leaving 15 bases between them. The germline V gene encodes CDR1 MDHEN and CDR2 SYDVKM. The DNA for the CDR3 is TGTGCCAGCAGACCATATACGGGGGAGAACACTGAAGCTTTCTTT. Amino acids: CASRPYTGENTEAFF.

This clonotype was recorded many times. The chain uses TRBV29-1 and TRBJ2-7; no clear D gene. The germline V gene encodes CDR1 SQVTM and CDR2 ANQGSEA. The CDR3 has 10 residues. The CDR3 coding sequence is TGCAGGGACGGCGTCGGGGAGCAGTACTTC. This encodes CRDGVGEQYF.

This clonotype has a handful of counts. The CDR3 reads CASSLFPGQINIQYF. CDR3 nucleotides: TGTGCCAGCAGTTTATTCCCCGGACAGATTAACATTCAGTACTTC. The chain has TRBV28 and TRBJ2-4; possible D gene TRBD1, 6 bases. Per germline, CDR1 MDHEN and CDR2 SYDVKM. This CDR3 is built from 15 residues. V gave up 1 base and J gave up 7 bases, with 14 bases separating them.

This clonotype has at least ten counts. This chain links TRBV6-5 with TRBJ1-2; TRBD1 aligns across 11 bases. Trimming removed 0 bases from V and 8 bases from J; junction bases left unmatched: 5. Looked up from germline, CDR1 is MNHEY and CDR2 is SVGAGI. This CDR3 has 15 residues. This CDR3 reads CASSYSDRGLGGYTF. The CDR3 coding sequence is TGTGCCAGCAGTTACTCGGACAGGGGGCTAGGAGGCTACACCTTC.

CDR3 loop: CASSLEQGLNYGYTF. For the CDR3, the DNA is TGTGCCAGCAGTTTAGAACAGGGACTCAACTATGGCTACACCTTC. The genes are TRBV28 and TRBJ1-2, with a possible D match to TRBD1 (6 bases). Trimming removed 2 bases from V and 2 bases from J, with 12 bases in between. CDR1 and CDR2 from the germline V gene are MDHEN and SYDVKM. This CDR3 has 15 residues.